This TCR beta chain was sequenced for a study of shared T cell receptors in the human thymus. The protocol was immunoSEQ multiplex PCR, while the TCRdb copy is restricted to in-frame clones and leaves out a portion. This table holds some 660,000 clones, 87% found once. Germline CDR1 SGHTS, CDR2 YDEGEE. Trimming cost V 0 bases and J 4 bases; bases outside gene matches: 6. The CDR3 has 16 residues. The data were also submitted as part of a second study, on human thymus T cells.

Material: thymocytes. The V gene is TRBV5-8, the J gene TRBJ2-3; 9 nucleotides line up with TRBD2. The receptor comes from a boy in the first two years of life with a congenital heart defect. CDR3 sequence (DNA): TGTGCCAGCAGCTTGGAGGGTAGCGGGAGTCCAGATACGCAGTATTTT. Translating it yields CASSLEGSGSPDTQYF.